A selection of T cell receptor beta chains follows, all from one sample in a study of blood T cell repertoires in COVID-19. Here immunoSEQ multiplex PCR was the method, and the copy in TCRdb shows in-frame clones only, minus some. The sample records fewer than 200,000 clones, over 70% being singletons. The sample comprised peripheral blood. Receptor source: a man aged 55 to 70 with acute or convalescent COVID-19. CDR3s include the opening cysteine and the closing phenylalanine or tryptophan. Each record gives: clone size, J gene, V gene, D gene, CDR3 length, CDR3 protein, CDR3 DNA. The D gene is left open where the match is weak. Only part of the rows carry a size: once, few, many, or a class if the clone is expanded.

abundance: -; j_gene: TRBJ1-1; v_gene: TRBV21-1; d_gene: -; len: 14; CDR3aa: CASPKPRGRTEAFF; CDR3nt: TGTGCCAGCCCGAAACCCAGGGGGCGCACTGAAGCTTTCTTT
abundance: -; j_gene: TRBJ1-2; v_gene: TRBV19; d_gene: -; len: 11; CDR3aa: CAGRGADGYTF; CDR3nt: TGTGCCGGGCGGGGGGCCGATGGCTACACCTTC
abundance: -; j_gene: TRBJ2-1; v_gene: TRBV6-4; d_gene: TRBD2; len: 16; CDR3aa: CASSPFSGSSYNEQFF; CDR3nt: TGTGCCAGCAGCCCGTTTAGCGGGTCCTCCTACAATGAGCAGTTCTTC
abundance: -; j_gene: TRBJ2-7; v_gene: TRBV28; d_gene: TRBD2; len: 15; CDR3aa: CASRSLAGGTYEQYF; CDR3nt: TGTGCCAGCAGGTCTCTAGCGGGGGGGACCTACGAGCAGTACTTC
abundance: -; j_gene: TRBJ2-1; v_gene: TRBV2; d_gene: -; len: 16; CDR3aa: CASREGRISSYNEQFF; CDR3nt: TGTGCCAGCAGGGAGGGACGGATTAGCTCCTACAATGAGCAGTTCTTC
abundance: -; j_gene: TRBJ1-2; v_gene: TRBV30; d_gene: TRBD1; len: 15; CDR3aa: CAWSPMDRVNYGYTF; CDR3nt: TGTGCCTGGAGTCCGATGGACAGGGTGAACTATGGCTACACCTTC
abundance: -; j_gene: TRBJ1-5; v_gene: TRBV6-5; d_gene: TRBD1; len: 15; CDR3aa: CASSQGQGINQPQHF; CDR3nt: TGTGCCAGCAGCCAAGGACAGGGTATTAATCAGCCCCAGCATTTT
abundance: once; j_gene: TRBJ2-2; v_gene: TRBV6-5; d_gene: -; len: 14; CDR3aa: CASRRRGNTGELFF; CDR3nt: TGTGCCAGTCGAAGGAGGGGGAACACCGGGGAGCTGTTTTTT
abundance: -; j_gene: TRBJ2-1; v_gene: TRBV12-3/TRBV12-4; d_gene: -; len: 12; CDR3aa: CASRAEGGEQFF; CDR3nt: TGTGCCAGCAGGGCTGAAGGGGGTGAGCAGTTCTTC
abundance: few; j_gene: TRBJ1-1; v_gene: TRBV6-5; d_gene: -; len: 16; CDR3aa: CASSYLSAISLPEAFF; CDR3nt: TGTGCCAGCAGTTACCTTAGCGCGATATCTTTACCAGAAGCTTTCTTT
abundance: -; j_gene: TRBJ2-3; v_gene: TRBV6-4; d_gene: -; len: 14; CDR3aa: CASSHNPSTDTQYF; CDR3nt: TGTGCCAGCAGTCACAATCCAAGCACAGATACGCAGTATTTT
abundance: -; j_gene: TRBJ2-1; v_gene: TRBV5-1; d_gene: TRBD2; len: 14; CDR3aa: CASSQRLAGGGQFF; CDR3nt: TGCGCCAGCAGCCAAAGACTAGCGGGAGGCGGGCAGTTCTTC
abundance: -; j_gene: TRBJ2-1; v_gene: TRBV6-5; d_gene: TRBD2; len: 11; CDR3aa: CASTGGRAIFF; CDR3nt: TGTGCCAGCACAGGCGGGAGGGCAATTTTCTTC
abundance: -; j_gene: TRBJ2-5; v_gene: TRBV25-1; d_gene: TRBD2; len: 15; CDR3aa: CASRPTGTNRETQYF; CDR3nt: TGTGCCAGCAGGCCGACCGGGACTAACAGAGAGACCCAGTACTTC
abundance: -; j_gene: TRBJ1-2; v_gene: TRBV18; d_gene: -; len: 20; CDR3aa: CASSLTTPSTSGSLEHGYTF; CDR3nt: TGTGCCAGCTCACTTACAACACCCTCTACCTCGGGATCCTTAGAACATGGCTACACCTTC
abundance: -; j_gene: TRBJ2-2; v_gene: TRBV15; d_gene: TRBD2; len: 15; CDR3aa: CATSPRRLAAGELFF; CDR3nt: TGTGCCACCAGCCCTCGAAGACTAGCGGCCGGGGAGCTGTTTTTT
abundance: -; j_gene: TRBJ2-1; v_gene: TRBV2; d_gene: TRBD2; len: 18; CDR3aa: CASTRTGTSGRAYNEQFF; CDR3nt: TGTGCCAGCACTAGAACAGGGACTAGCGGGAGGGCCTACAATGAGCAGTTCTTC
abundance: -; j_gene: TRBJ2-2; v_gene: TRBV7-2; d_gene: -; len: 15; CDR3aa: CASSGGQTNTGELFF; CDR3nt: TGTGCCAGCAGCGGCGGACAGACGAACACCGGGGAGCTGTTTTTT
abundance: -; j_gene: TRBJ2-5; v_gene: TRBV7-3; d_gene: -; len: 13; CDR3aa: CASSPVGGATQYF; CDR3nt: TGTGCCAGCAGCCCTGTGGGGGGGGCGACCCAGTACTTC
abundance: -; j_gene: TRBJ1-5; v_gene: TRBV15; d_gene: -; len: 18; CDR3aa: CATSRDPIRQVLDQPQHF; CDR3nt: TGTGCCACCAGCAGAGATCCCATAAGACAGGTCCTCGATCAGCCCCAGCATTTT
abundance: -; j_gene: TRBJ1-3; v_gene: TRBV2; d_gene: -; len: 16; CDR3aa: CASKRSPRGSGNTIYF; CDR3nt: TGTGCCAGCAAGAGGTCCCCCAGGGGCTCTGGAAACACCATATATTTT
abundance: -; j_gene: TRBJ2-2; v_gene: TRBV27; d_gene: -; len: 16; CDR3aa: CASSPSGLVNTGELFF; CDR3nt: TGTGCCAGCAGTCCGTCGGGACTCGTGAACACCGGGGAGCTGTTTTTT
abundance: -; j_gene: TRBJ1-2; v_gene: TRBV29-1; d_gene: -; len: 15; CDR3aa: CSVEEGGRAGYGYTF; CDR3nt: TGCAGCGTTGAAGAGGGCGGCAGGGCTGGGTATGGCTACACCTTC
abundance: -; j_gene: TRBJ2-7; v_gene: TRBV6-5; d_gene: TRBD1; len: 15; CDR3aa: CASSYRTGLSYEQYF; CDR3nt: TGTGCCAGCAGTTACCGGACAGGGCTCTCCTACGAGCAGTACTTC
abundance: -; j_gene: TRBJ1-4; v_gene: TRBV9; d_gene: -; len: 16; CDR3aa: CASSVGQFATNEKLFF; CDR3nt: TGTGCCAGCAGCGTAGGTCAATTTGCAACTAATGAAAAACTGTTTTTT
abundance: -; j_gene: TRBJ2-3; v_gene: TRBV7-3; d_gene: TRBD2; len: 14; CDR3aa: CASSFGGAGDTQYF; CDR3nt: TGTGCCAGCAGCTTCGGGGGAGCGGGGGATACGCAGTATTTT
abundance: -; j_gene: TRBJ1-5; v_gene: TRBV24-1; d_gene: TRBD1; len: 14; CDR3aa: CATSSTGPNQPQHF; CDR3nt: TGTGCCACCAGCTCGACAGGGCCCAATCAGCCCCAGCATTTT
abundance: -; j_gene: TRBJ1-2; v_gene: TRBV18; d_gene: TRBD1; len: 17; CDR3aa: CASSPLAYRDRGGGYTF; CDR3nt: TGTGCCAGCTCACCGTTAGCTTACCGGGACAGGGGAGGAGGCTACACCTTC
abundance: -; j_gene: TRBJ2-7; v_gene: TRBV5-4; d_gene: TRBD1; len: 15; CDR3aa: CASSLGGGQGYEQYF; CDR3nt: TGTGCCAGCAGCTTGGGGGGTGGACAGGGCTACGAGCAGTACTTC
abundance: -; j_gene: TRBJ2-4; v_gene: TRBV7-9; d_gene: -; len: 12; CDR3aa: CASSPGPWGQYF; CDR3nt: TGTGCCAGCAGCCCCGGTCCGTGGGGCCAGTACTTC
abundance: -; j_gene: TRBJ1-1; v_gene: TRBV14; d_gene: -; len: 13; CDR3aa: CASTSGVNTEAFF; CDR3nt: TGTGCCAGCACCTCGGGGGTGAACACTGAAGCTTTCTTT
abundance: -; j_gene: TRBJ2-7; v_gene: TRBV19; d_gene: TRBD1; len: 19; CDR3aa: CASSPISTKGGQSSYEQYF; CDR3nt: TGTGCCAGTTCCCCCATCTCAACTAAAGGGGGACAGAGCTCCTACGAGCAGTACTTC
abundance: -; j_gene: TRBJ2-1; v_gene: TRBV25-1; d_gene: -; len: 17; CDR3aa: CASSESVGGLSYNEQFF; CDR3nt: TGTGCCAGCAGTGAATCCGTAGGCGGTCTCTCCTACAATGAGCAGTTCTTC
abundance: -; j_gene: TRBJ2-1; v_gene: TRBV11-2; d_gene: TRBD2; len: 13; CDR3aa: CASSHGLAGEQFF; CDR3nt: TGTGCCAGCAGCCACGGACTAGCGGGTGAGCAGTTCTTC
abundance: -; j_gene: TRBJ2-1; v_gene: TRBV24-1; d_gene: -; len: 15; CDR3aa: CATSDLQGSYNEQFF; CDR3nt: TGTGCCACCAGTGATTTACAGGGTTCCTACAATGAGCAGTTCTTC
abundance: few; j_gene: TRBJ2-5; v_gene: TRBV5-1; d_gene: TRBD2; len: 14; CDR3aa: CASSVGLAEETQYF; CDR3nt: TGCGCCAGCAGCGTGGGACTAGCGGAAGAGACCCAGTACTTC
abundance: few; j_gene: TRBJ2-7; v_gene: TRBV20-1; d_gene: TRBD2; len: 16; CDR3aa: CSASRFLAGVIYEQYF; CDR3nt: TGCAGTGCTAGTAGGTTCCTAGCGGGAGTAATCTACGAGCAGTACTTC
abundance: -; j_gene: TRBJ2-7; v_gene: TRBV28; d_gene: -; len: 14; CDR3aa: CASSPPTRTYEQYF; CDR3nt: TGTGCCAGCAGTCCTCCGACAAGGACCTACGAGCAGTACTTC
abundance: -; j_gene: TRBJ2-5; v_gene: TRBV20-1; d_gene: TRBD2; len: 13; CDR3aa: CSASREALETQYF; CDR3nt: TGCAGTGCTAGTCGGGAGGCCTTGGAGACCCAGTACTTC
abundance: -; j_gene: TRBJ2-1; v_gene: TRBV24-1; d_gene: TRBD1; len: 14; CDR3aa: CATQDRTEYNEQFF; CDR3nt: TGTGCCACCCAGGACAGGACAGAATACAATGAGCAGTTCTTC
abundance: -; j_gene: TRBJ1-1; v_gene: TRBV5-1; d_gene: TRBD1; len: 15; CDR3aa: CASSAPTGANTEAFF; CDR3nt: TGCGCCAGCAGCGCCCCGACAGGGGCCAACACTGAAGCTTTCTTT
abundance: -; j_gene: TRBJ2-5; v_gene: TRBV7-2; d_gene: -; len: 15; CDR3aa: CASSLFARKEETQYF; CDR3nt: TGTGCCAGCAGCTTATTTGCGCGGAAGGAGGAGACCCAGTACTTC
abundance: -; j_gene: TRBJ1-1; v_gene: TRBV9; d_gene: TRBD1; len: 14; CDR3aa: CASSVGQGVTEAFF; CDR3nt: TGTGCCAGCAGCGTTGGACAGGGGGTCACTGAAGCTTTCTTT
abundance: -; j_gene: TRBJ2-3; v_gene: TRBV12-3/TRBV12-4; d_gene: -; len: 11; CDR3aa: CASSFLDTQYF; CDR3nt: TGTGCCAGCAGTTTCTTAGATACGCAGTATTTT
abundance: few; j_gene: TRBJ2-7; v_gene: TRBV30; d_gene: -; len: 12; CDR3aa: CAWNAGSYEQYF; CDR3nt: TGTGCCTGGAACGCGGGATCCTACGAGCAGTACTTC